This TCR beta chain was retrieved from a study of T cell responses to AZD1222 COVID-19 vaccine. Whole-study results and caveats: White British ancestry dominated among donors, who included more females, and clonal diversity was possibly underestimated. Vaccine-associated CD4 TCRs ranged over spike, dominating at 160-218 and 743-854.

Comment on this clone: Its antigen remains unknown.

Assay: immunoSEQ multiplex PCR; the TCRdb copy retains only in-frame clones and omits some. This sample has 250,000 or so clones, with 80% to 95% found just once. Between the trimmed V and J ends, which lost 5 bases and 2 bases, there was a span of 7 bases. Germline CDR1 MGHDK, CDR2 SYGVNS. This CDR3 is built from 13 residues. This rearrangement joins TRBV25-1 to TRBJ1-5; D is unclear. Sequences were derived from peripheral blood, sampled on day 0 of AZD1222 vaccination. The sequence was collected from an adult in good health. CDR3 DNA: TGTGCCAGCAGTTATGGAGGCAATCAGCCCCAGCATTTT. This encodes CASSYGGNQPQHF.